Listed here are 14 T cell receptor beta chains from one sample, sequenced in a study of T-cell memory formation after mild COVID-19. Using its own MiXCR run on the 5' RACE reads, TCRdb lists one record per CDR3 protein. In the table there are a few hundred thousand distinct CDR3 sequences, roughly 10% of which are singletons. The sequenced sample was PBMCs or a T cell subset sorted from them (not recorded which). The receptors originated from a man aged 18 to 29 who had mild COVID-19 (a few samples of this study predate the infection). Cell type and time point are not known.

This chain joins TRBV7-2 and TRBJ1-2, with unresolved D. CDR1 SGHTA and CDR2 FQGNSA come from the germline V gene. Deletions cut 5 bases from V and 4 bases from J, with 20 bases between. This CDR3 spans 16 amino acids. The CDR3, as DNA: TGTGCCAGCAGCAACGCTTACGGCCAAGGAGGCTATGGCTACACCTTC. Translating it yields CASSNAYGQGGYGYTF.

The chain recombines TRBV7-9 with TRBJ2-6; TRBD2 matches at 9 bases. CDR3 size: 13 residues. V gave up 1 base and J gave up 12 bases; unmatched junction bases: 1. In germline, CDR1 is SEHNR, CDR2 FQNEAQ (reference sequence). The CDR3 sequence: CASSLGGGAVLTF. CDR3 sequence (DNA): TGTGCCAGCAGCTTAGGCGGGGGGGCCGTCCTGACTTTC. Together with reference TRBV7-9 and TRBJ2-6, the CDR3 gives the full variable domain: DTGVSQNPRHKITKRGQNVTFRCDPISEHNRLYWYRQTLGQGPEFLTYFQNEAQLEKSRLLSDRFSAERPKGSFSTLEIQRTEQGDSAMYLCASSLGGGAVLTFGAGSRLTVL.

This clonotype was observed many times. The rearrangement links TRBV6-4 to TRBJ2-2; D call uncertain. The CDR3 consists of 15 residues. V was cut by 3 bases and J by 4 bases, with 12 bases left in between. CDR1 MRHNA and CDR2 SNTAGT come from the germline V gene. This CDR3 is CASSEGPRTTGELFF. The CDR3 DNA sequence: TGTGCCAGCAGTGAAGGACCACGAACCACCGGGGAGCTGTTTTTT.

The chain joins TRBV4-3 to TRBJ1-1; D is undetermined. This CDR3 is built from 15 residues. The germline V gene has CDR1 LGHNA and CDR2 YSLEER. Trimming shortened V by 0 bases and J by 5 bases, and 13 bases separated the two germline ends. This CDR3 reads CASSQDLGKPTEAFF. CDR3 DNA: TGCGCCAGCAGCCAAGACCTGGGGAAGCCGACTGAAGCTTTCTTT.

This clonotype was recorded a few times. This chain connects TRBV3-1 to TRBJ2-3; D call uncertain. V was pared by 0 bases and J by 0 bases, with 13 bases between. CDR1 LGHDT and CDR2 YNNKEL come from the germline V gene (reference sequence). CDR3 length equals 17 residues. CDR3 in DNA: TGTGCCAGCAGCCAAGAGGTTTTCGGAACAAGCACAGATACGCAGTATTTT. This encodes CASSQEVFGTSTDTQYF.

The rearrangement joins TRBV29-1 to TRBJ1-1; TRBD1 agrees at 10 bases. The CDR3 consists of 14 residues. V was clipped by 8 bases and J by 10 bases; unmatched bases: 16. CDR1 SQVTM and CDR2 ANQGSEA come from the germline V gene. For the CDR3, the DNA is TGCAGCCATTCAGGGACAGGGGATTTTGGAGGAGCTTTCTTT. It yields the protein CSHSGTGDFGGAFF.

This clonotype was seen many times. The chain joins TRBV5-1 to TRBJ1-1; possible D gene TRBD1, 5 bases. Germline loops: CDR1 SGHRS, CDR2 YFSETQ. The CDR3 has 15 residues. The V end lost 0 bases, the J end lost 10 bases, and 19 bases lay between the germline ends. CDR3 DNA: TGCGCCAGCAGCTTGGAATCTCGGGACCCCCTCGGAGCTTTCTTT. Protein: CASSLESRDPLGAFF.

This clonotype has only a few counts. V and J are TRBV12-3 or TRBV12-4 and TRBJ1-2, with no clear D. The CDR3 has 12 residues. V dropped 6 bases and J dropped 5 bases, with 10 bases sitting between them. Here the CDR3 reads CASRSTGYGYTF. The CDR3 nucleotides read TGTGCCAGCAGATCGACTGGTTATGGCTACACCTTC.

This clonotype showed up many times. The J gene is TRBJ2-2, the V gene TRBV7-2, with unresolved D. V lost 3 bases and J 9 bases, leaving 5 bases between the germline ends. Germline CDR1 SGHTA, CDR2 FQGNSA. This CDR3 is built from 11 residues. The CDR3 nucleotides read TGTGCCAGCAGCTTTTCCCGGGAGCTGTTTTTT. Amino acids: CASSFSRELFF.

The sample holds a few counts of this clonotype. This chain links TRBV5-1 with TRBJ2-3; the match to TRBD2 covers 8 bases. The CDR3 totals 14 residues. Germline-derived CDR1 and CDR2 are SGHRS and YFSETQ. The V segment lost 4 bases and the J segment 6 bases; nucleotides outside the gene matches: 7. The CDR3: CASSVAGSRDTQYF. The DNA for the CDR3 is TGCGCCAGCAGCGTAGCGGGATCCCGCGATACGCAGTATTTT.

The table lists this clonotype with many counts. The genes are TRBV7-8 and TRBJ2-3, with 11 bases fitting TRBD2. V dropped 6 bases and J dropped 0; count of bases not matched to a gene: 8. The CDR3 loop spans 17 amino acids. CDR1 is SGHVS, CDR2 FQNEAQ, per germline. The CDR3 here is CASSRLAGTLSTDTQYF. CDR3 coding DNA: TGTGCCAGCAGTCGACTAGCGGGGACCCTTAGCACAGATACGCAGTATTTT.

This clonotype was detected many times. The gene calls are TRBV4-1 and TRBJ2-7; TRBD1 aligns across 8 bases. Germline CDR1 is MGHRA and CDR2 is YSYEKL. The CDR3 totals 13 residues. The V gene end was trimmed by 4 bases and the J gene end by 2 bases; junction bases not matched to a gene: 1. The CDR3 reads CASSPGQAYEQYF. The CDR3 nucleotides read TGCGCCAGCAGCCCGGGACAGGCCTACGAGCAGTACTTC.

This clonotype has a handful of counts. The chain uses TRBV6-2 or TRBV6-3 and TRBJ2-7; TRBD1 matches 8 bases. The CDR3 consists of 14 residues. Trimming at V came to 4 bases and at J to 2 bases, leaving 4 bases not matched to a gene. The germline gives CDR1 MNHEY, CDR2 SVGEGT. This CDR3 reads CASSSGQGPYEQYV. In nucleotides, the CDR3 is TGTGCCAGCAGTTCCGGACAGGGCCCCTACGAGCAGTACGTC.

The rearrangement links TRBV18 to TRBJ2-3, with 7 nucleotides matching TRBD1. The V segment lost 3 bases and the J segment 4 bases; nucleotides outside the gene matches: 7. This CDR3 is 15 amino acids long. The germline CDR1 and CDR2 sequences are KGHSH and LQKENI. The CDR3 sequence is CASSPGRGSADTQYF. The CDR3 DNA sequence: TGTGCCAGCTCACCTGGCAGGGGGAGCGCAGATACGCAGTATTTT.